One sample yielded the 4 T cell receptor beta chains listed below, sequenced in a study of T cell responses to AZD1222 COVID-19 vaccine. Sequencing used immunoSEQ multiplex PCR; TCRdb keeps in-frame clones, though not all of them. The table has around 190,000 clones, 94% seen once; the top ten hold approximately 1.5%. This specimen was peripheral blood, taken 28 days after the second AZD1222 dose. These receptors were obtained from an adult who received the AZD1222 COVID-19 vaccine.

V usage is TRBV2 and J usage is TRBJ1-6, with 10 bases lining up with TRBD1. CDR1 and CDR2 (germline): SNHLY, FYNNEI. V lost 8 bases and J lost 9; bases outside the gene matches: 7. CDR3 size: 14 residues. For the CDR3, the DNA is TGTGCCAGCGCCGGGACAGGGGAGGGTTCACCCCTCCACTTT. Amino acids: CASAGTGEGSPLHF.

This clone was counted only a few times. The V call is TRBV29-1, the J call TRBJ1-2; D gene ambiguous. Trimming shortened V by 5 bases and J by 8 bases, and 6 bases separated the two germline ends. Germline V gene sequence: CDR1 SQVTM, CDR2 ANQGSEA. The CDR3 totals 9 residues. The DNA of the CDR3 is TGCAGCGTTTTCCCCGGCTACACCTTC. Its translation is CSVFPGYTF.

The gene calls are TRBV4-1 and TRBJ2-3, with TRBD2 identical over 8 bases. Germline assignment: CDR1 MGHRA and CDR2 YSYEKL. V was clipped by 4 bases and J by 3 bases; unmatched bases: 9. This CDR3 region has 16 residues. DNA of the CDR3: TGCGCCAGCAGCCCTGACGGGACTAGGAGAACAGATACGCAGTATTTT. This translates into CASSPDGTRRTDTQYF.

The CDR3 protein is CASSLESSGRAVAKNIQYF. The CDR3 bases are TGTGCCAGCAGCTTAGAGTCTAGCGGGAGGGCCGTAGCCAAAAACATTCAGTACTTC. The chain is built from TRBV11-2 and TRBJ2-4; 12 bases agree with TRBD2. CDR1 and CDR2 from the germline V gene are SGHAT and FQNNGV. The CDR3 is 19 amino acids. V was clipped by 0 bases and J by 0 bases; unmatched bases: 6.